This T cell receptor beta chain appears in the sequencing data of a study of early T cells in non-severe SARS-CoV-2 infection (dated by TCRdb to about 2021). Some background on the complete study: Because TCR sequencing relied on bulk RNA taken from unsorted whole blood, pairing of alpha and beta chains was not possible. Results the study describes overall, beyond this receptor: VDJdb matching was skewed toward anti-spike CD8 responses, so virus-specific expansions were likely underestimated and private and CD4 specificities were missed.

CDR1 and CDR2 were assigned from the germline V gene as SGDLS and YYNGEE. V lost 4 bases and J lost 4 bases; the stretch between them is 12 bases long. The CDR3 covers 14 residues, taking in both the cysteine and the phenylalanine. Only the CDR3 DNA is retained, 42 bases long and in frame from the first base. In regard to this clonotype: Its antigen is not yet known. Per-nucleotide qualities are absent, and no much larger clonotype sits a single base away.

This was a case-control study nested in a cohort of healthcare workers in London, UK, who had nasopharyngeal swab PCR tests and blood samples taken every week. Healthcare workers were recruited during the week of the UK lockdown, between 23 and 31 March 2020, and followed weekly for up to roughly 15 weeks. Libraries were constructed by 5' RACE. TCRdb shows the sequencer as NextSeq 500. The TCR library protocol attached unique molecular identifiers to individual cDNA molecules to correct for sequencing error and PCR bias. TCR alpha and beta chains were both sequenced, and the abundances of alpha and beta sequences in each sample were closely correlated with each other. The study's own analysis went as follows. Decombinator V4 was used to annotate the V gene, J gene and CDR3 of the TCR sequences. Expanded TCRs were defined as changing significantly between any two time points under a Poisson model with p below 0.0001. TCR abundances were normalised to the total number of TCRs sequenced per sample and were expressed as counts per million. TRAV1-2 paired with TRAJ12, TRAJ20 or TRAJ33 defined MAIT TCRs, while TRAV10 paired with TRAJ18 defined iNKT TCRs. A search of VDJdb, accessed on 1 November 2021, was run for TCRs annotated to CMV, EBV and SARS-CoV-2, with TCRs annotated for multiple antigens excluded. TCRdb reran the public reads through fastp at Q25 and MiXCR, keeping productive beta chains. All rows with the same CDR3 protein become a single entry with the most common DNA and genes. None of the V and J calls come from the authors' own analysis; TCRdb made them. The sample records about 80,000 distinct CDR3 sequences, 16% of which are singletons. The ten largest clonotypes hold roughly 2.7% of the sample.

The receptor comes from an adult who was a healthcare worker with PCR-confirmed SARS-CoV-2 infection or an uninfected control (not recorded which). Sequencing used whole blood. The chain is made from TRBV9 and TRBJ2-1, with the D gene too uncertain to name. The encoded CDR3 is CASSPALLYNEQFF. The nucleotide sequence reads TGTGCCAGCAGCCCAGCCCTGCTTTACAATGAGCAGTTCTTC.